The T cell receptor beta chain described here comes from a study of T cell responses to AZD1222 COVID-19 vaccine. Study results and caveats: Only a handful of AZD1222 recipients were seropositive at baseline.

Points on this clone: Its antigen is still unknown.

TCRdb keeps only in-frame clones here, not all; method: immunoSEQ multiplex PCR. Among 95,000 to 150,000 clones, more than 75% were seen once, and the ten largest hold 9.8%. The V end was cut by 3 bases, the J end by 0 bases, with 6 bases between. The length of the CDR3 is 14 residues. Germline CDR1 and CDR2: SGHKS and YYEKEE (reference sequence). The sequence was obtained from an adult in good health. V and J are TRBV5-5 and TRBJ1-4; D not certain. The input for sequencing was peripheral blood, taken on day 0 of AZD1222 vaccination. This CDR3 reads CASSSLATNEKLFF. The CDR3 DNA reads as TGTGCCAGCAGCTCCCTAGCAACTAATGAAAAACTGTTTTTT.